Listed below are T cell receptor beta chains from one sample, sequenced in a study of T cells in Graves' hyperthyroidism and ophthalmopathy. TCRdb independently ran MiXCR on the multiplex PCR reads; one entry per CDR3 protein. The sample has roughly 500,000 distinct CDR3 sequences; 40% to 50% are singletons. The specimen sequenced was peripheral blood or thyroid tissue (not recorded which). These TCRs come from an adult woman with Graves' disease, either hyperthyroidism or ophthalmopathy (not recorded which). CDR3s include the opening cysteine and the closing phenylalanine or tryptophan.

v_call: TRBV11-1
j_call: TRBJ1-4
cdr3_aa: CASSLSVSENEKLFF

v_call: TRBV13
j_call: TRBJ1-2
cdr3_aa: CASSLVDGSNYGYTF

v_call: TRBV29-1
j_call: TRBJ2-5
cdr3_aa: CSVGDTGGQETQYF

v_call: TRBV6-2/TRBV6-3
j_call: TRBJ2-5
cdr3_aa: CASSYGGRAFETQYF

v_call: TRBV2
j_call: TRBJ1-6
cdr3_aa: CASSPTGEAPLHF

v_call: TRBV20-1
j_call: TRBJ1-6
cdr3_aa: CAIRTGYNSPLHF

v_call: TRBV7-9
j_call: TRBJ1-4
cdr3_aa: CASSLVREAEKLFF

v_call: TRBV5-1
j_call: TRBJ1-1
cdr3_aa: CAGSSTVNTEAFF

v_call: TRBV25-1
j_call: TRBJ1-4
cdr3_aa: CASSATNRDRALLATNEKLFF

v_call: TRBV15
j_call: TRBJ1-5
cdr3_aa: CATSPGGRSNQPQHF

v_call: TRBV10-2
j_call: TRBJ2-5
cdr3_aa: CASSAPDQFRETQYF

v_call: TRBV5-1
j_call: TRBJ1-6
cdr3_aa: CASSPQGSDSPLHF

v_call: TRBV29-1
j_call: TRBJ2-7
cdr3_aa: CSVGAGPNYEQYF

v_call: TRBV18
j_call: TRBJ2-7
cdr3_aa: CASSPAQGTSYEQYF

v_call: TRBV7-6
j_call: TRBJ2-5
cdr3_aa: CASSLAQGDQETQYF

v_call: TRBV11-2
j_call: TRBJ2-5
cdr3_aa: CASRRSGAIPGETQYF

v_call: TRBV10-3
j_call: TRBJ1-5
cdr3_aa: CAGTSIRVQPQHF

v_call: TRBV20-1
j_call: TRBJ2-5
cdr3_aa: CSAGGPAQETQYF

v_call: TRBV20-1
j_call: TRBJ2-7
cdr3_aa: CSARNPGYEQYF

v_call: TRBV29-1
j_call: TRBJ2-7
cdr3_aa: CSVETRHYEQYF

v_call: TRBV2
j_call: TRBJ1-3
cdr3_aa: CASSLTGVGNTIYF

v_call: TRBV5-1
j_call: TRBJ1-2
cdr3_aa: CASSFGQRPAYGYTF

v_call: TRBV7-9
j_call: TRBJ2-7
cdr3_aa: CASSLATTDYEQYF

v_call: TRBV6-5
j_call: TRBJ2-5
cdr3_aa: CASRRDRVETQYF

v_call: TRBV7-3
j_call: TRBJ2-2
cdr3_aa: CASSKGTPGELFF

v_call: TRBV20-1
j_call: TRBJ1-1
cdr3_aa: CSAKRQGAGTEAFF

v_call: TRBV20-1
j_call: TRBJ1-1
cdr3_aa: CSARPEGGPEAFF

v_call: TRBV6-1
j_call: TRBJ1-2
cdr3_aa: CASRQGANYGYTF

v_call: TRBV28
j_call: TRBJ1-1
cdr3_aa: CASSLGIMRGDTEAFF

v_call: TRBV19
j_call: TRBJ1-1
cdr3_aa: CASSPGGYEAFF

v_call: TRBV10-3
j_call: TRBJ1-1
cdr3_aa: CAISPQTGANTEAFF

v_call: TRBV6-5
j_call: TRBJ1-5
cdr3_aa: CASSIDRGLRQPQHF

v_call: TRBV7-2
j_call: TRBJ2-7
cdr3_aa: CASSLDRWKADSYEQYF

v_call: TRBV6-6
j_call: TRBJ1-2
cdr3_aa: CASSSQTSNYGYTF

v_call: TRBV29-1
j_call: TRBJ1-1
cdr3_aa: CSVQGMNTEAFF

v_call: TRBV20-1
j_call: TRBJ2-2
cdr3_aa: CSASKSTGGGELFF

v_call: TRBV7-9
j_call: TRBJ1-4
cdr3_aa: CASTPTGEEKLFF

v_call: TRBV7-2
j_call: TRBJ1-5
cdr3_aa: CASSLGGAKTQHF

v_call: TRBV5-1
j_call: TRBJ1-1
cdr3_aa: CASTPAIGGTEAFF

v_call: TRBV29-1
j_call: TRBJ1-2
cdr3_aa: CSVEGGTASGYTF

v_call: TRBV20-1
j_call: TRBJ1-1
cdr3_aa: CSAYTRGRTEAFF

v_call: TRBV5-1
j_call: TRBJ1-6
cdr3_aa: CATLFTTGDNSPLHF